This entry lists 17 T cell receptor beta chains sequenced from one sample in a study of response to subunit inactivated influenza vaccine. TCRdb independently ran MiXCR on the RT-PCR reads; one entry per CDR3 protein. The sample consists of about 500,000 distinct CDR3 sequences, roughly 13% of them appearing once. The material sequenced was PBMCs from blood, taken about 40 days after vaccination. Receptors were obtained from a man aged 45-60 years who received an inactivated influenza vaccine.

The rearrangement links TRBV11-2 to TRBJ2-3; 7 bases line up with TRBD2. CDR1 and CDR2 (germline): SGHAT, FQNNGV. V lost 3 bases to trimming and J lost 4 bases; unmatched junction nucleotides: 13. The CDR3 is 17 residues long. The CDR3 sequence is CASSLNAGSGVSDTQYF. CDR3 DNA: TGTGCCAGCAGCTTGAATGCGGGGAGCGGGGTCTCAGATACGCAGTATTTT. Filled out from reference TRBV11-2 and TRBJ2-3, the complete variable domain reads EAGVAQSPRYKIIEKRQSVAFWCNPISGHATLYWYQQILGQGPKLLIQFQNNGVVDDSQLPKDRFSAERLKGVDSTLKIQPAKLEDSAVYLCASSLNAGSGVSDTQYFGPGTRLTVL.

The V gene is TRBV30, the J gene TRBJ1-2; tentatively, D is TRBD1 (5 bases). V was trimmed by 5 bases and J by 4 bases, leaving 23 bases between them. The CDR3 runs 16 residues. Germline assignment: CDR1 GTSNPN and CDR2 SVGIG (reference sequence). The DNA for the CDR3 is TGTGCCTGGGACAACTATTACAGGTGGCGCGGCTATGGCTACACCTTC. Encoded protein: CAWDNYYRWRGYGYTF.

V and J are TRBV5-1 and TRBJ1-4, with a possible D match to TRBD1 (6 bases). Germline-derived CDR1 and CDR2 are SGHRS and YFSETQ. V was shortened by 4 bases and J by 0 bases, with 16 bases between the two germline ends. The CDR3 extends over 17 amino acids. The CDR3, as DNA: TGCGCCAGCAGCCAGGGGAGGGGCCCGGCAACTAATGAAAAACTGTTTTTT. Encoded protein: CASSQGRGPATNEKLFF.

The rearrangement uses TRBV7-7 and TRBJ2-2; 8 bases align to TRBD2. The trim removed 5 bases at V and 3 bases at J, leaving 20 bases unmatched. Germline values: CDR1 SSHAT, CDR2 FNYEAQ (reference sequence). This CDR3 has 20 amino acids. The CDR3 is CASSPIPRTGGNTDTGELFF. The CDR3 bases are TGTGCCAGCAGCCCTATCCCCCGGACGGGGGGGAATACGGACACCGGGGAGCTGTTTTTT. The full variable domain, its missing parts supplied by reference TRBV7-7 and TRBJ2-2, is GAGVSQSPRYKVTKRGQDVTLRCDPISSHATLYWYQQALGQGPEFLTYFNYEAQPDKSGLPSDRFSAERPEGSISTLTIQRTEQRDSAMYRCASSPIPRTGGNTDTGELFFGEGSRLTVL.

This clonotype was seen a few times. The genes are TRBV12-3 or TRBV12-4 and TRBJ2-1; TRBD1 matches 7 bases. Trimming cost V 2 bases and J 5 bases; bases outside gene matches: 6. The CDR3 sequence is 15 residues long. The CDR3: CASSLRGLSNNEQFF. The DNA for the CDR3 is TGTGCCAGCAGTTTAAGGGGGCTAAGCAACAATGAGCAGTTCTTC.

This clonotype was seen more than once but under ten times. The chain couples TRBV6-5 to TRBJ2-7; 9 bases match TRBD1. V dropped 2 bases and J dropped 5; count of bases not matched to a gene: 10. The germline V gene encodes CDR1 MNHEY and CDR2 SVGAGI. The CDR3 sequence is 16 residues long. The CDR3 bases are TGTGCCAGCAGTTACGGACCCGGGACAGGGTTTGACGAGCAGTACTTC. This translates into CASSYGPGTGFDEQYF.

Only a few counts were recorded for this clonotype. DNA for the CDR3: TGCAGTGCTAGAGTCCCCCACCTCTATGGCTACACCTTC. Residues: CSARVPHLYGYTF. The gene calls are TRBV20-1 and TRBJ1-2, with no clear D. The CDR3 runs 13 residues. Per germline, CDR1 DFQATT and CDR2 SNEGSKA (reference sequence). V shed 1 base and J shed 4 bases, with 10 bases lying between them.

This clonotype has just a few counts. This chain connects TRBV7-9 to TRBJ1-2; D possibly corresponds to TRBD1 (6 bases). CDR1 and CDR2 (germline): SEHNR, FQNEAQ (reference sequence). The CDR3 covers 11 residues. The germline V and J ends were trimmed by 3 bases and 11 bases, with 10 bases remaining between them. The CDR3 is CASSFGQQYTF. Here the CDR3 DNA reads TGTGCCAGCAGCTTCGGACAGCAATACACCTTC. Together with reference TRBV7-9 and TRBJ1-2, the CDR3 gives the full variable domain: DTGVSQNPRHKITKRGQNVTFRCDPISEHNRLYWYRQTLGQGPEFLTYFQNEAQLEKSRLLSDRFSAERPKGSFSTLEIQRTEQGDSAMYLCASSFGQQYTFGSGTRLTVV.

This sequence joins TRBV20-1 and TRBJ2-1; TRBD1 matches 7 bases. CDR1 is DFQATT, CDR2 SNEGSKA, per germline (reference sequence). This CDR3 has 14 residues. Trimming cost V 5 bases and J 2 bases; bases outside gene matches: 6. The CDR3 loop reads CSAPGQRAYNEQFF. In DNA, the CDR3 is TGCAGTGCTCCGGGACAGAGGGCCTACAATGAGCAGTTCTTC.

The J gene is TRBJ1-2, the V gene TRBV2; a possible D gene is TRBD1 (6 bases). CDR1 is SNHLY, CDR2 FYNNEI, per germline. This CDR3 region has 11 residues. The V and J ends lost 6 bases and 14 bases respectively, with 16 bases between them. The CDR3 DNA sequence: TGTGCCAGCAGAGATGACAGGAGTAGGACCTTC. Its translation is CASRDDRSRTF.

There are a few counts of this clonotype. CDR3 amino acids: CASRTGDGANVLTF. CDR3 coding DNA: TGTGCCAGCCGGACGGGGGATGGGGCCAACGTCCTGACTTTC. V usage is TRBV7-9 and J usage is TRBJ2-6, with D possibly TRBD2 on 6 matching bases. The germline CDR1 and CDR2 sequences are SEHNR and FQNEAQ (reference sequence). The germline V and J ends were trimmed by 8 bases and 3 bases, with 11 bases remaining between them. This CDR3 is 14 amino acids long.

The rearrangement uses TRBV3-1 and TRBJ1-5; D not resolved. CDR1 is LGHDT and CDR2 is YNNKEL in the germline V gene (reference sequence). Between the trimmed V and J ends, which lost 10 bases and 6 bases, there was a span of 22 bases. The CDR3 sequence is 15 residues long. This CDR3 reads CATSQVPSGAQPQHF. The CDR3 coding sequence is TGTGCCACCTCCCAAGTTCCCAGTGGTGCTCAGCCCCAGCATTTT.

This clonotype was counted between two and nine times. The gene calls are TRBV20-1 and TRBJ2-7; D is undetermined. V lost 2 bases and J lost 2, with 22 bases in between. This CDR3 has 17 amino acids. CDR1 is DFQATT and CDR2 is SNEGSKA in the germline V gene (reference sequence). The CDR3 DNA reads as TGCAGTGCTAGAACCCTGAAGATTCTAACGCGAACCTACGAGCAGTACTTC. Protein: CSARTLKILTRTYEQYF.

This clonotype was counted a few times. J is TRBJ1-2 and V is TRBV5-1; 7 nucleotides agree with TRBD1. Germline-derived CDR1 and CDR2 are SGHRS and YFSETQ. Losses at the gene ends were 0 bases for V and 4 bases for J; bases not matched to a gene: 9. This CDR3 region has 16 residues. The CDR3 here is CASSLDYRGLTYGYTF. CDR3 coding DNA: TGCGCCAGCAGCTTGGACTACAGGGGCCTCACCTATGGCTACACCTTC.

This clonotype was seen ten or more times. Mismatch with germline at one junction end may stem from a read error. V usage is TRBV7-9 and J usage is TRBJ2-7, with TRBD2 as a possible D gene (6 bases). CDR1 SEHNR and CDR2 FQNEAQ come from the germline V gene (reference sequence). The CDR3 has 13 amino acids. DNA for the CDR3: TGCGCCAGCAGCTTGGCGGGAAATTACGAGCAGTACTTC. Its protein is CASSLAGNYEQYF.

The chain combines TRBV5-5 with TRBJ2-7; no clear D gene. Trimming left V 0 bases short and J 2 bases short, with 12 bases between. Germline CDR1 and CDR2: SGHKS and YYEKEE (reference sequence). CDR3 length equals 15 residues. Here the CDR3 reads CASSLEAGWPYEQYF. The CDR3, as DNA: TGTGCCAGCAGCTTGGAGGCAGGCTGGCCCTACGAGCAGTACTTC.

This clonotype was seen a few times. The CDR3 region has the DNA TGTGCCAGTAGTATCGGCGGCACAGATACGCAGTATTTT. It is translated as CASSIGGTDTQYF. J is TRBJ2-3 and V is TRBV19; unclear D gene. The CDR3 length is 13 residues. Per germline, CDR1 LNHDA and CDR2 SQIVND (reference sequence). Trimming shortened V by 3 bases and J by 1 base, and 5 bases separated the two germline ends.